This T cell receptor beta chain originates from a study of T cell changes during pregnancy in multiple sclerosis. The V gene end was trimmed by 0 bases and the J gene end by 3 bases; junction bases not matched to a gene: 6. The CDR3 has 16 amino acids. The germline CDR1 and CDR2 sequences are SGHRS and YFSETQ. Generated by immunoSEQ multiplex PCR, the TCRdb table keeps only in-frame clones and is missing some. The table has about 98,000 clones, around 90% seen once. The chain joins TRBV5-1 to TRBJ2-5; TRBD2 aligns across 9 bases. The sample was peripheral blood, taken after pregnancy. The clonotype originates from a female donor in good health, enrolled as a control in a pregnancy study. CDR3: CASSLGLVAGEETQYF. The DNA for the CDR3 is TGCGCCAGCAGCTTGGGGTTGGTAGCGGGAGAAGAGACCCAGTACTTC.